The clone carrying this T cell receptor (beta chain) was seen a handful of times. Its antigen is not identified. This specimen belongs to a study of STAT5B mutations in CD4+ large granular lymphocyte leukemia. Study-level findings and limits: CD4-sorted patient repertoires seemed more clonal than healthy CD4+ repertoires. No patients shared main leukemic clonotypes, though around 25% appeared at low frequency elsewhere.

CDR1 is SEHNR, CDR2 FQNEAQ, per germline (reference sequence). V was pared by 8 bases and J by 5 bases, with 7 bases between. This CDR3 is 11 amino acids long. Data came from immunoSEQ multiplex PCR; TCRdb stores just in-frame clones and leaves some out. The sample consists of approximately 30,000 clones, 65% to 80% of them appearing once. The source of this sequence is a human donor in good health. The rearrangement links TRBV7-9 to TRBJ2-1; D unresolved. Sequenced: CD4+ T cells from blood buffy coats. The CDR3 is CASSSNNEQFF. CDR3 nucleotide sequence: TGTGCCAGCTCGAGCAACAATGAGCAGTTCTTC.